This T cell receptor beta chain emerged from a study of identical twins. General observations from the study: With abundant cord blood beta clonotypes, insertions were fewer; memory repertoires showed no such pattern.

The ends were cut back, 6 bases at V and 0 bases at J, with 14 bases in the middle. Germline V gene lookup returns CDR1 SQVTM and CDR2 ANQGSEA. This CDR3 has 14 amino acids. Notes on this clonotype: Its cognate antigen is unknown.

Only healthy Caucasians were enrolled as donors. Template switching added a universal primer site; cDNA carried unique molecular identifiers. Using its own MiXCR run on the 5' RACE reads, TCRdb lists one record per CDR3 protein. Seen here are 1.5 million to 2 million distinct CDR3 sequences, under 35% observed once, and the top ten hold 0.27%. This chain connects TRBV29-1 to TRBJ2-5; tentative D call: TRBD2 (5 bases). The receptor comes from a newborn girl in good health. The source material was cord blood. CDR3 region: CSVARGQYQETQYF. CDR3 DNA sequence: TGCAGCGTCGCACGGGGTCAGTACCAAGAGACCCAGTACTTC.